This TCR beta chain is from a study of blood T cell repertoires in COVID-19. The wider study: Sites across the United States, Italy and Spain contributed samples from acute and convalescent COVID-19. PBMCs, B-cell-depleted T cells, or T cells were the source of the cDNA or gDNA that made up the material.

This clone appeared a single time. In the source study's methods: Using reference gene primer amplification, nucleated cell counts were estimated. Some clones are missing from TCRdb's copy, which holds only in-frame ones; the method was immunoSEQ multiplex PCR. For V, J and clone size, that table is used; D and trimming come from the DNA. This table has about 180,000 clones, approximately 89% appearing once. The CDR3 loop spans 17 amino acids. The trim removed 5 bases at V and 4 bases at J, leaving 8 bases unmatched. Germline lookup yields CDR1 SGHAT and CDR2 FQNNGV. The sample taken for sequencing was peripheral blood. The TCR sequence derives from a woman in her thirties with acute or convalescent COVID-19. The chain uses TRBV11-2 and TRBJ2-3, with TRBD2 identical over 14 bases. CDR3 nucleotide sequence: TGTGCCAGCAGCCTCGGGACTAGCGGGAGACAGGCAGATACGCAGTATTTT. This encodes CASSLGTSGRQADTQYF.